The rows below give T cell receptor beta chains drawn from one sample of a study of shared clonotypes between healthy human individuals. The table came from immunoSEQ multiplex PCR; TCRdb's copy has only in-frame clones and leaves some out. Of roughly 1,100,000 clones listed, 60% to 80% are singletons. Sequencing used memory CD4+ T cells sorted from blood. The receptors derive from a man younger than 35 in good health. Each CDR3 is given with its conserved first and last residue. D genes are given only for firm matches. Clone size is shown for a subset of rows, as once, few, many or a class of expanded clone.

clone_size	j_call	d_call	v_call	cdr3_nt	cdr3_aa
NA	TRBJ1-1	NA	TRBV7-2	TGTGCCAGCAGCTTAGCTACAGGGAACACTGAAGCTTTCTTT	CASSLATGNTEAFF
many	TRBJ2-5	NA	TRBV7-2	TGTGCCAGCAGAGGGGGGCCGCAAAAGGCCCAGTACTTC	CASRGGPQKAQYF
NA	TRBJ2-1	NA	TRBV7-2	TGTGCCAGCAGCTGGATTGAAAGGGGTGAGCAGTTCTTC	CASSWIERGEQFF
NA	TRBJ2-7	NA	TRBV6-6	TGTGCCAGCAGTTACTCGGGGGTCCCCTACTTC	CASSYSGVPYF
NA	TRBJ2-3	NA	TRBV25-1	TGTGCCAGCAGTCCGTTTGGAGGCACAGATACGCAGTATTTT	CASSPFGGTDTQYF
NA	TRBJ2-1	NA	TRBV5-1	TGCGCCAGCAGCTTGGCCGGAGGGGACAATGAGCAGTTCTTC	CASSLAGGDNEQFF
few	TRBJ2-1	TRBD1	TRBV6-1	TGTGCCATCCGGACAGGGGTAGCGGATGAGCAGTTCTTC	CAIRTGVADEQFF
once	TRBJ2-5	TRBD1	TRBV19	TGTGCCAGTAGTATAGGAGGACAGGGTAAAGAGACCCAGTACTTC	CASSIGGQGKETQYF
few	TRBJ2-5	NA	TRBV4-1	TGCGCCAGCAGCCAAGCCCAGGCGGGACTAGAGACCCAGTACTTC	CASSQAQAGLETQYF
few	TRBJ2-2	NA	TRBV9	TGTGCCAGCAGCGTAGGAAGTCGGAACACCGGGGAGCTGTTTTTT	CASSVGSRNTGELFF
NA	TRBJ2-7	NA	TRBV28	TGTGCCAGCAGTCCGGCCGAGGCAGGGCCGTACGAGCAGTACTTC	CASSPAEAGPYEQYF
few	TRBJ2-1	TRBD2	TRBV30	TGTGCCTGTAAGCGGGGGGGCGTCTACAATGAGCAGTTCTTC	CACKRGGVYNEQFF
NA	TRBJ1-2	NA	TRBV19	TGTGCCAGTAGTAGCTTCACTGTACTAGAGGGGGGCTACACCTTC	CASSSFTVLEGGYTF
once	TRBJ2-3	NA	TRBV6-6	TGTGCCAGCAGTTCCACAGTTGATTTAGATACGCAGTATTTT	CASSSTVDLDTQYF
NA	TRBJ1-1	TRBD1	TRBV9	TGTGCCAGCAGCGCCCGGACAGGGAACACTGAAGCTTTCTTT	CASSARTGNTEAFF
NA	TRBJ1-1	NA	TRBV6-5	TGTGCCAGCAGTTACTCAAGGCAAGGACAGCCTGAAGCTTTCTTT	CASSYSRQGQPEAFF
NA	TRBJ2-3	TRBD2	TRBV5-6	TGTGCCAGCAGCTTGCTAGCGGGCCGCACAGATACGCAGTATTTT	CASSLLAGRTDTQYF
NA	TRBJ2-3	NA	TRBV7-3	TGTGCCAGCAGCACCGGGGGAGCTTCTAGCACAGATACGCAGTATTTT	CASSTGGASSTDTQYF
NA	TRBJ1-5	NA	TRBV7-9	TGTGCCAGCAGCCCGGAGGGAGGCAATCAGCCCCAGCATTTT	CASSPEGGNQPQHF
once	TRBJ2-7	NA	TRBV7-2	TGTGCCAACAGCCCCCGTTGGACCTCCTACGAGCAGTACTTC	CANSPRWTSYEQYF
NA	TRBJ2-5	NA	TRBV5-1	TGCGCCAGCAGGGAGGCCGAGACCCAGTACTTC	CASREAETQYF
NA	TRBJ1-1	NA	TRBV7-9	TGTGCCAGCAGCTCGACAGGTTTTACTGAAGCTTTCTTT	CASSSTGFTEAFF
NA	TRBJ2-1	NA	TRBV10-3	TGTGCCATCAGTGGGGGGGCAGGTCCTCTCTACAATGAGCAGTTCTTC	CAISGGAGPLYNEQFF
NA	TRBJ2-1	NA	TRBV2	TGTGCCAGCAGGTCAGGGGTCACTTTAAATGAGCAGTTCTTC	CASRSGVTLNEQFF
NA	TRBJ1-5	TRBD1	TRBV19	TGTGCCAGTAGTAGCACAGGGGGCAATCAGCCCCAGCATTTT	CASSSTGGNQPQHF
NA	TRBJ2-5	NA	TRBV27	TGTGCCAGCAGTTCCGCGGGACGGGGGGAGACCCAGTACTTC	CASSSAGRGETQYF
NA	TRBJ2-2	NA	TRBV19	TGTGCCAGTAAAAGTGGGGCTACGAACACCGGGGAGCTGTTTTTT	CASKSGATNTGELFF
few	TRBJ2-6	NA	TRBV19	TGTGCCAGTAGTAAAAGCGGTGCCTACTCTGGGGCCAACGTCCTGACTTTC	CASSKSGAYSGANVLTF
NA	TRBJ2-7	NA	TRBV6-6	TGTGCCAGCAGTTACCAGGGCTCCTACGAGCAGTACTTC	CASSYQGSYEQYF
NA	TRBJ1-2	TRBD1	TRBV28	TGTGCCAGCAGTTTGACAGGGCCACACTATGGCTACACCTTC	CASSLTGPHYGYTF
NA	TRBJ2-2	TRBD2	TRBV4-1	TGCGCCAGCAGCTTCCTGACTAGCGGGGTTGCTTATAACACCGGGGAGCTGTTTTTT	CASSFLTSGVAYNTGELFF
NA	TRBJ2-7	NA	TRBV30	TGTGCCTGGGGGAAAATCTCCTACGAGCAGTACTTC	CAWGKISYEQYF
few	TRBJ1-4	NA	TRBV6-5	TGTGCCAGCAGGGACATACAGCCGCAGGGGGAAAAACTGTTTTTT	CASRDIQPQGEKLFF
NA	TRBJ2-7	NA	TRBV7-2	TGTGCCAGCAGCTTAGTCGCTAAGTACGAGCAGTACTTC	CASSLVAKYEQYF
NA	TRBJ1-1	NA	TRBV6-5	TGTGCCAGCCTAAACCCCGAGGCTGAAGCTTTCTTT	CASLNPEAEAFF
NA	TRBJ2-5	NA	TRBV18	TGTGCCAGCTCACCTAATTTACAAGAGACCCAGTACTTC	CASSPNLQETQYF
NA	TRBJ2-7	NA	TRBV5-4	TGTGCCAGCAGCTTGGGAGCAGGGAGCGGCGAGCAGTACTTC	CASSLGAGSGEQYF
NA	TRBJ2-5	NA	TRBV10-3	TGTGCCATCAGTGAGGACAGCGTAAAAGAGACCCAGTACTTC	CAISEDSVKETQYF
few	TRBJ1-6	NA	TRBV15	TGTGCCACCAGCAGAGAAGGCAGGGGTGGTTCACCCCTCCACTTT	CATSREGRGGSPLHF
few	TRBJ2-1	TRBD1	TRBV11-3	TGTGCCAGCAGCTTAGGGACAGGGGCGGTCAATGAGCAGTTCTTC	CASSLGTGAVNEQFF
NA	TRBJ2-1	TRBD2	TRBV5-4	TGTGCCAGCAGCTTGGGCGGGGGGGCCCTCGATGAGCAGTTCTTC	CASSLGGGALDEQFF
few	TRBJ1-2	TRBD1	TRBV28	TGTGCCAGCAGTCCGTCCCGGGACAGGGTCTATGGCTACACCTTC	CASSPSRDRVYGYTF
NA	TRBJ2-7	NA	TRBV7-2	TGTGCCAGCAGCTTAGTCACAGGGTCCTACGAGCAGTACTTC	CASSLVTGSYEQYF
NA	TRBJ2-7	TRBD1	TRBV28	TGTGCCAGCAACCCCGCCAGGGGGCGGTACGAGCAGTACTTC	CASNPARGRYEQYF
NA	TRBJ2-7	TRBD2	TRBV5-1	TGCGCCAGCGGAGGGACTAGCGGGGGTCCCTACGAGCAGTACTTC	CASGGTSGGPYEQYF
NA	TRBJ1-5	NA	TRBV7-2	TGTGCCAGCAGCTTAGTGGACAATCAGCCCCAGCATTTT	CASSLVDNQPQHF
NA	TRBJ1-1	TRBD1	TRBV5-1	TGCGCCAGCAGCGAAAACAGGGGACTTCGGACTGAAGCTTTCTTT	CASSENRGLRTEAFF
few	TRBJ1-2	NA	TRBV5-8	TGTGCCAGCAGCGGAGGATATGGCTACACCTTC	CASSGGYGYTF
NA	TRBJ1-3	TRBD1	TRBV10-3	TGTGCCATCAGTGCCCCGGGACAGGGAAGGTACACCATATATTTT	CAISAPGQGRYTIYF
NA	TRBJ1-2	NA	TRBV28	TGTGCCAGCAGTCAGGGCTATGGCTACACCTTC	CASSQGYGYTF
NA	TRBJ1-1	TRBD1	TRBV7-9	TGTGCCAGCAGCGTGAAGTGGGGACAGGCGACGAACACTGAAGCTTTCTTT	CASSVKWGQATNTEAFF
many	TRBJ2-7	NA	TRBV11-2	TGTGCCAGCAGCCCACCATTCGACACCCCCGAGCAGTACTTC	CASSPPFDTPEQYF
NA	TRBJ2-1	TRBD2	TRBV11-2	TGTGCCAGCAGCTCTCGGACTAGCGGGAGTGGGGAGCAGTTCTTC	CASSSRTSGSGEQFF